The 8 T cell receptor beta chains reported below all come from one sample, sequenced in a study of blood T cell repertoires in COVID-19. Here immunoSEQ multiplex PCR was the method, and the copy in TCRdb shows in-frame clones only, minus some. The profile shows approximately 90,000 clones, 81% of them singletons. The material sequenced was peripheral blood. The receptors were sampled from a man in his sixties with acute or convalescent COVID-19.

The J gene is TRBJ1-2, the V gene TRBV6-5, with 9 nucleotides matching TRBD1. The CDR3 extends over 14 amino acids. Germline loops: CDR1 MNHEY, CDR2 SVGAGI. Losses at the gene ends were 5 bases for V and 8 bases for J; bases not matched to a gene: 9. This CDR3 reads CASSKDRGVHGYTF. As DNA, the CDR3 is TGTGCCAGCAGTAAGGACAGGGGAGTGCACGGCTACACCTTC.

The V and J genes are TRBV12-3 or TRBV12-4 and TRBJ2-7; 8 bases agree with TRBD2. The CDR3 totals 11 residues. V was pared by 3 bases and J by 12 bases, with 4 bases of the junction left unmatched. The DNA of the CDR3 is TGTGCCAGCAGTTTCGGGGGGGTCGGGTACTTC. The encoded protein is CASSFGGVGYF.

The chain joins TRBV24-1 to TRBJ2-3; 12 bases line up with TRBD1. V shed 4 bases and J 2 bases; nucleotides not matched to a gene: 6. CDR1 is KGHDR and CDR2 is SFDVKD in the germline V gene. The CDR3 has 17 residues. This CDR3 is CATSESGTGGFTDTQYF. CDR3 sequence (DNA): TGTGCCACCAGTGAGTCCGGGACAGGGGGCTTCACAGATACGCAGTATTTT.

Only a few counts were recorded for this clone. V gene TRBV7-2 combines with J gene TRBJ2-3, with D maybe TRBD2 (6 bases). The CDR3 is 13 residues long. CDR1 SGHTA and CDR2 FQGNSA come from the germline V gene. V was pared by 4 bases and J by 5 bases, with 10 bases between. CDR3 DNA sequence: TGTGCCAGCAGCTATCGGACTAAAGATACGCAGTATTTT. Its protein product is CASSYRTKDTQYF.

This clone appeared a single time. The J gene is TRBJ2-5, the V gene TRBV7-2, with unresolved D. This CDR3 has 13 residues. The germline CDR1 and CDR2 sequences are SGHTA and FQGNSA. Deletions cut 7 bases from V and 1 base from J, with 10 bases between. The CDR3 region is CASTSIAQETQYF. DNA for the CDR3: TGTGCCAGCACCAGCATAGCCCAAGAGACCCAGTACTTC.

Only one count was recorded for this clone. The chain has TRBV11-2 and TRBJ2-7; TRBD2 matches 7 bases. V gave up 6 bases and J gave up 2 bases; unmatched junction bases: 13. The germline CDR1 and CDR2 sequences are SGHAT and FQNNGV. The CDR3 is 16 amino acids. The chain's CDR3 is CASRRSASGGTYEQYF. CDR3 bases: TGTGCCAGCAGGCGAAGTGCTAGCGGTGGCACCTACGAGCAGTACTTC. The full variable domain, with the rest looked up from reference TRBV11-2 and TRBJ2-7, is EAGVAQSPRYKIIEKRQSVAFWCNPISGHATLYWYQQILGQGPKLLIQFQNNGVVDDSQLPKDRFSAERLKGVDSTLKIQPAKLEDSAVYLCASRRSASGGTYEQYFGPGTRLTVT.

The chain couples TRBV28 to TRBJ2-5; D is perhaps TRBD1 (6 bases). Germline assignment: CDR1 MDHEN and CDR2 SYDVKM. The CDR3 spans 14 residues. V lost 8 bases and J 2 bases, leaving 15 bases between the germline ends. CDR3: CASLTGIGQETQYF. DNA of the CDR3: TGTGCCAGCCTTACAGGGATTGGACAAGAGACCCAGTACTTC.

The rearrangement links TRBV4-3 to TRBJ2-5; 7 bases align to TRBD2. Germline CDR1 LGHNA, CDR2 YSLEER. The CDR3 totals 15 residues. V was clipped by 3 bases and J by 4 bases; unmatched bases: 8. The CDR3 loop reads CASSQLTSVGETQYF. In DNA form, the CDR3 reads TGCGCCAGCAGCCAGCTCACTAGCGTGGGAGAGACCCAGTACTTC.